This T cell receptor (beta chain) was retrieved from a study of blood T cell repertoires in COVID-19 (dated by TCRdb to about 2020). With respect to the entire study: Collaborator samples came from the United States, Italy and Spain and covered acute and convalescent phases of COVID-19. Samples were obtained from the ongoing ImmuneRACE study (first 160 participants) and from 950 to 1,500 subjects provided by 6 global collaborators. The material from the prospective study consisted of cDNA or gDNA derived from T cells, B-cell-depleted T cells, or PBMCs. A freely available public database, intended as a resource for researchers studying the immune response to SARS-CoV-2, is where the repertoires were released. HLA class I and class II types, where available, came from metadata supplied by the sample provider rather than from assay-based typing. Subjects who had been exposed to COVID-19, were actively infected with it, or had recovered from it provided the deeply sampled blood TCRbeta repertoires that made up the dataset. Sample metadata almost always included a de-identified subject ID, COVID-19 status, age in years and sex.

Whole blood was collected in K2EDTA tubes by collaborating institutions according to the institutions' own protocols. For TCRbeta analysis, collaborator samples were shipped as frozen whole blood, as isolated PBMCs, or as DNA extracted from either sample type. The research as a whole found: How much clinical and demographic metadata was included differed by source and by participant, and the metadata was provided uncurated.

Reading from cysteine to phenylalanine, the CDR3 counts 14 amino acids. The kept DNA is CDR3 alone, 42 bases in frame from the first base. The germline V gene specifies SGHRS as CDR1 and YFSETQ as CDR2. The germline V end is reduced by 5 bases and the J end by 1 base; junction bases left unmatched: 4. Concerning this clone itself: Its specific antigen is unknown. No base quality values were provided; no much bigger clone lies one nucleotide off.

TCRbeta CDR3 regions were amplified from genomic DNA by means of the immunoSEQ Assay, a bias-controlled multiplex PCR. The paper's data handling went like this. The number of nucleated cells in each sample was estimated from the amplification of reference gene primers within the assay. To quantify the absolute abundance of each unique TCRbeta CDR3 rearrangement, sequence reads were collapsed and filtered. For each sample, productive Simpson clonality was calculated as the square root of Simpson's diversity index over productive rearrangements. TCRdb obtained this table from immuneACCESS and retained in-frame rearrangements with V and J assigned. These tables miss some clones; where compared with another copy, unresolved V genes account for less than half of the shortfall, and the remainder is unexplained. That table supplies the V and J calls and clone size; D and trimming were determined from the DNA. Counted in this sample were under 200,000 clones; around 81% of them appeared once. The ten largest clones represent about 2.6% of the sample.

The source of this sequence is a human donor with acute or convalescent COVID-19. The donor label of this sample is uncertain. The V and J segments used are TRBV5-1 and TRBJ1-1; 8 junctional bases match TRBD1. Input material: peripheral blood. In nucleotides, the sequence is TGCGCCAGCAGTCAGGGGGCGGGGAACACTGAAGCTTTCTTT. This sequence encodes CASSQGAGNTEAFF.